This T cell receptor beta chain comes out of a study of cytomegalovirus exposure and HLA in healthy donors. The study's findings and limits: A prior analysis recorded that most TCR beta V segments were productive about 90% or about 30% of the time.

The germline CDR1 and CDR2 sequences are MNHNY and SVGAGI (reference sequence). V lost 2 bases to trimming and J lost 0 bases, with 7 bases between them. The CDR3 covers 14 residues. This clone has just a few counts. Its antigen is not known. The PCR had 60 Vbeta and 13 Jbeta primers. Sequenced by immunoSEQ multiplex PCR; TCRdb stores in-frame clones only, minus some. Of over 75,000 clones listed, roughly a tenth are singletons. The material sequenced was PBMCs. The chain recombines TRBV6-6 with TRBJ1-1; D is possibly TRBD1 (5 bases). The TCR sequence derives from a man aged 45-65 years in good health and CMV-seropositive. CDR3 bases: TGTGCCAGCAGTTACGGGGGGGTGAACACTGAAGCTTTCTTT. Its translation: CASSYGGVNTEAFF.